Each of the 28 T cell receptor beta chains below was sequenced from the same sample in a study of blood T cell repertoires in COVID-19. The repertoire was sequenced with immunoSEQ multiplex PCR; TCRdb's copy has only in-frame clones and lacks some. The top ten clones hold around 7% of a sample with about 190,000 clones, under 90% of them seen once. Sequencing input: peripheral blood. Every receptor here comes from a middle-aged man with acute or convalescent COVID-19.

The chain combines TRBV7-9 with TRBJ1-1; TRBD1 is a possible D gene (6 bases). V was clipped by 5 bases and J by 0 bases, with 16 bases between them. The germline V gene encodes CDR1 SEHNR and CDR2 FQNEAQ (reference sequence). This CDR3 is 16 amino acids long. The CDR3 reads CASSTAGVGMNTEAFF. CDR3 sequence (DNA): TGTGCCAGCAGCACCGCAGGGGTTGGAATGAACACTGAAGCTTTCTTT.

The chain has TRBV3-1 (or the pseudogene TRBV3-2) and TRBJ1-1, with D maybe TRBD1 (5 bases). The V end lost 4 bases, the J end lost 7 bases, and 7 bases lay between the germline ends. This CDR3 has 11 amino acids. Germline lookup yields CDR1 LGHDT and CDR2 YNNKEL (reference sequence). The CDR3, as DNA: TGTGCCAGCAGCCTCAGGGATGAAGCTTTCTTT. It encodes CASSLRDEAFF.

V and J are TRBV4-2 and TRBJ2-3, with TRBD2 matching over 15 bases. CDR3 length: 18 residues. The germline gives CDR1 LGHNA, CDR2 YNFKEQ. V trimming: 4 bases; J trimming: 3 bases; junction bases outside the gene matches: 8. The CDR3 coding sequence is TGTGCCAGCAGCCTAAAGTTCGGGACTAGCGGGGGGACAGATACGCAGTATTTT. Translation: CASSLKFGTSGGTDTQYF.

The count of this clone is one. The chain employs TRBV5-6 and TRBJ2-7; tentative D call: TRBD2 (5 bases). Germline V CDR1 and CDR2: SGHDT, YYEEEE. There are 16 residues in the CDR3. V was pared by 1 base and J by 5 bases, with 19 bases between. The CDR3 loop reads CASSLWGGRPGNEQYF. DNA for the CDR3: TGTGCCAGCAGCTTGTGGGGTGGACGGCCGGGAAACGAGCAGTACTTC.

The chain couples TRBV29-1 to TRBJ2-5, with TRBD1 identical over 9 bases. Looked up from germline, CDR1 is SQVTM and CDR2 is ANQGSEA. The CDR3 extends over 13 amino acids. Germline trimming cut 5 bases from V and 5 bases from J; bases unmatched to any gene: 6. For the CDR3, the DNA is TGCAGCGTTAGACGGACAGGGGAGGAGACCCAGTACTTC. Translating it yields CSVRRTGEETQYF.

The rearrangement uses TRBV7-2 and TRBJ1-6; D is undetermined. In germline, CDR1 is SGHTA, CDR2 FQGNSA. Trimming stripped 1 base from V and 13 bases from J, with 20 bases between. The CDR3 runs to 16 residues. The CDR3 nucleotides are TGTGCCAGCAGCTTAGTGCTGGGCCACCCCTCAGGTCCCCTCCACTTT. It codes for CASSLVLGHPSGPLHF.

This clone was seen just once. This sequence joins TRBV6-5 and TRBJ2-2; no firm D call. The CDR3 extends over 15 amino acids. V gave up 2 bases and J gave up 2 bases, with 9 bases separating them. Germline V lookup: CDR1 MNHEY, CDR2 SVGAGI. CDR3: CASSYDQVNTGELFF. As DNA, the CDR3 is TGTGCCAGCAGTTACGATCAGGTTAACACCGGGGAGCTGTTTTTT.

The chain has TRBV27 and TRBJ2-7; TRBD2 is a possible D gene (6 bases). The CDR3 covers 16 residues. CDR1 is MNHEY, CDR2 SMNVEV, per germline (reference sequence). V lost 3 bases, J lost 2 bases, and 17 bases lay in between. The CDR3 DNA sequence: TGTGCCAGCAGTTTCATGGTAGGGGCGGGGACCTACGAGCAGTACTTC. Translation gives CASSFMVGAGTYEQYF.

This clone has a single count. This sequence joins TRBV7-8 and TRBJ2-7, with D possibly being TRBD2 (7 bases). Trimming removed 5 bases at V and 2 bases at J, with 16 bases between. CDR3 length: 15 residues. Germline-derived CDR1 and CDR2 are SGHVS and FQNEAQ. The chain's CDR3 is CASSRGGDYTYEQYF. The CDR3 nucleotides are TGTGCCAGCAGCCGAGGGGGGGACTATACCTACGAGCAGTACTTC.

The chain joins TRBV19 to TRBJ2-3, with no clear D. CDR1 and CDR2 from the germline V gene are LNHDA and SQIVND (reference sequence). V was pared by 5 bases and J by 6 bases, with 12 bases between. This CDR3 comprises 13 residues. The chain's CDR3 is CASSPLTVDTQYF. The CDR3 DNA sequence: TGTGCCAGTAGTCCGCTCACGGTGGATACGCAGTATTTT.

The rearrangement uses TRBV3-1 (or the pseudogene TRBV3-2) and TRBJ1-2; no reliable D call. The germline CDR1 and CDR2 sequences are LGHDT and YNNKEL (reference sequence). CDR3 length: 13 amino acids. Deletions cut 3 bases from V and 6 bases from J, with 11 bases between. The CDR3 is CASSQVQAHGYTF. CDR3 bases: TGTGCCAGCAGCCAGGTTCAAGCGCATGGCTACACCTTC.

The chain couples TRBV6-6 to TRBJ2-5; 8 bases agree with TRBD1. This CDR3 contains 14 residues. The junction had 8 bases not matched to a gene; V was cut back by 6 bases and J by 5 bases. Germline CDR1 MNHNY, CDR2 SVGAGI (reference sequence). CDR3: CASSRGQGMETQYF. The DNA of the CDR3 is TGTGCCAGCAGCCGCGGACAGGGTATGGAGACCCAGTACTTC.

This chain joins TRBV5-8 and TRBJ1-6; TRBD1 aligns across 8 bases. Germline V gene data show CDR1 as SGHTS and CDR2 as YDEGEE. CDR3 length equals 16 residues. With 3 bases clipped from V and 6 bases from J, the junction kept 8 bases outside the gene matches. The CDR3 is CASSYTGTGRNSPLHF. The DNA of the CDR3 is TGTGCCAGCAGCTACACCGGGACAGGACGTAATTCACCCCTCCACTTT.

This clone appeared a few times. The V and J genes are TRBV18 and TRBJ2-1; D is undetermined. This CDR3 is 14 amino acids long. Trimming cost V 3 bases and J 5 bases, with 11 bases left between them. The germline CDR1 and CDR2 sequences are KGHSH and LQKENI. CDR3 residues: CASSPPIPDNEQFF. The CDR3 nucleotides read TGTGCCAGCTCACCCCCGATTCCGGACAATGAGCAGTTCTTC. The full variable domain, completed using reference TRBV18 and TRBJ2-1, is NAGVMQNPRHLVRRRGQEARLRCSPMKGHSHVYWYRQLPEEGLKFMVYLQKENIIDESGMPKERFSAEFPKEGPSILRIQQVVRGDSAAYFCASSPPIPDNEQFFGPGTRLTVL.

This clone appeared once. This chain joins TRBV27 and TRBJ2-3, with 7 bases that match TRBD1. This CDR3 comprises 14 residues. The germline CDR1 and CDR2 sequences are MNHEY and SMNVEV (reference sequence). V dropped 10 bases and J dropped 5; count of bases not matched to a gene: 12. CDR3 DNA sequence: TGTGCCATCGCACAGGGGCCTGCGGGAGATACGCAGTATTTT. It codes for CAIAQGPAGDTQYF.

CDR3 nucleotides: TGTGCCAGCAGCTTGCCAGGGATAGGGGAGACCCAGTACTTC. Amino acid sequence: CASSLPGIGETQYF. The V call is TRBV5-4, the J call TRBJ2-5; the D gene is possibly TRBD1 (5 bases). Germline V gene sequence: CDR1 SGHNT, CDR2 YYREEE (reference sequence). The CDR3 covers 14 residues. V shed 1 base and J shed 5 bases, with 12 bases lying between them.

The CDR3 is CASSEGGGPNYEQYF. CDR3 nucleotides: TGTGCCAGCAGTGAGGGGGGTGGGCCGAACTACGAGCAGTACTTC. The chain combines TRBV2 with TRBJ2-7; a possible D gene is TRBD2 (6 bases). The V end was cut by 3 bases, the J end by 3 bases, with 15 bases between. The germline V gene has CDR1 SNHLY and CDR2 FYNNEI. There are 15 residues in the CDR3. Variable domain in full (rest from reference TRBV2 and TRBJ2-7): EPEVTQTPSHQVTQMGQEVILRCVPISNHLYFYWYRQILGQKVEFLVSFYNNEISEKSEIFDDQFSVERPDGSNFTLKIRSTKLEDSAMYFCASSEGGGPNYEQYFGPGTRLTVT.

This chain joins TRBV19 and TRBJ1-5, with D hard to call. CDR1 is LNHDA and CDR2 is SQIVND in the germline V gene (reference sequence). The ends were cut back, 6 bases at V and 3 bases at J, with 9 bases in the middle. This CDR3 region has 13 residues. The CDR3 protein is CASRIWANQPQHF. The CDR3 region has the DNA TGTGCCAGTAGAATCTGGGCCAATCAGCCCCAGCATTTT.

The rearrangement uses TRBV5-1 and TRBJ1-4; TRBD1 is a possible D gene (5 bases). The CDR3 is 16 amino acids. The V and J ends lost 0 bases and 2 bases respectively, with 11 bases between them. CDR1 SGHRS and CDR2 YFSETQ come from the germline V gene. The CDR3 nucleotides are TGCGCCAGCAGCTTGGAGTGGGGCCCGACTAATGAAAAACTGTTTTTT. Translation: CASSLEWGPTNEKLFF.

The chain joins TRBV6-5 to TRBJ1-2; D not certain. Germline V lookup: CDR1 MNHEY, CDR2 SVGAGI. The CDR3 totals 16 residues. Trimming took off 0 bases at V and 1 base at J, with 12 bases between the two ends. CDR3 sequence (DNA): TGTGCCAGCAGTTACTCGAGGGTTAGATTTAACTATGGCTACACCTTC. The encoded protein is CASSYSRVRFNYGYTF.

The chain couples TRBV6-5 to TRBJ1-1; D is possibly TRBD1 (6 bases). Germline V gene sequence: CDR1 MNHEY, CDR2 SVGAGI. Trimming cost V 7 bases and J 7 bases, with 13 bases left between them. CDR3 size: 12 residues. CDR3 residues: CASKTGPNEAFF. DNA of the CDR3: TGTGCCAGCAAGACAGGTCCGAATGAAGCTTTCTTT.

The V and J genes are TRBV6-2 or TRBV6-3 and TRBJ2-5, with no clear D. Germline assignment: CDR1 MNHEY and CDR2 SVGEGT. V lost 5 bases, J lost 7 bases, and 17 bases lay in between. The CDR3 length is 14 residues. This chain's CDR3 is CASSPGSPVGTQYF. The DNA of the CDR3 is TGTGCCAGCAGTCCCGGGTCCCCGGTAGGGACCCAGTACTTC.

The genes are TRBV21-1 and TRBJ2-7; the DNA was not used to check the table's D call, TRBD1. TRBV21-1 is deemed a pseudogene. This CDR3 has 14 residues. Here the CDR3 DNA reads TGTGCCAGCAGCAATCTACAGGGGGCCTACGAGCAGTACTTC. Its protein product is CASSNLQGAYEQYF.

The chain uses TRBV5-4 and TRBJ1-3, with 12 nucleotides matching TRBD1. The V gene's germline CDR1 is SGHNT and CDR2 YYREEE (reference sequence). The CDR3 is 16 residues long. Losses at the gene ends were 1 base for V and 8 bases for J; bases not matched to a gene: 7. CDR3 bases: TGTGCCAGCAGCTTGACAGGGACAGGGGGCATGGACACCATATATTTT. Its protein is CASSLTGTGGMDTIYF. Combining the CDR3 with reference TRBV5-4 and TRBJ1-3 gives the whole variable domain ETGVTQSPTHLIKTRGQQVTLRCSSQSGHNTVSWYQQALGQGPQFIFQYYREEENGRGNFPPRFSGLQFPNYSSELNVNALELDDSALYLCASSLTGTGGMDTIYFGEGSWLTVV.

The rearrangement uses TRBV9 and TRBJ2-7; TRBD2 is a possible D gene (7 bases). Trimming removed 4 bases at V and 3 bases at J, with 14 bases between. Germline CDR1 SGDLS, CDR2 YYNGEE. This CDR3 spans 14 amino acids. The CDR3 nucleotides read TGTGCCAGCAGCCTGGGGGGGGCAGTCTACGAGCAGTACTTC. This sequence encodes CASSLGGAVYEQYF.

The chain has TRBV15 and TRBJ2-5; D is possibly TRBD2 (6 bases). The V gene lost 1 base and the J gene lost 4 bases, with 10 bases spanning the gap. Germline V gene data show CDR1 as LNHNV and CDR2 as YYDKDF (reference sequence). There are 14 residues in the CDR3. Here the CDR3 reads CATSRAVGGETQYF. CDR3 nucleotide sequence: TGTGCCACCAGCAGAGCCGTGGGGGGAGAGACCCAGTACTTC.

The chain employs TRBV9 and TRBJ1-5, with 7 bases matching TRBD1. The germline gives CDR1 SGDLS, CDR2 YYNGEE. The CDR3 totals 15 residues. V shed 0 bases and J 7 bases; nucleotides not matched to a gene: 7. The CDR3 DNA sequence: TGTGCCAGCAGCGTAGAAAAAGGGGGCTGGCAGCCCCAGCATTTT. This codes for CASSVEKGGWQPQHF.

The rearrangement links TRBV5-1 to TRBJ2-6; 7 bases align to TRBD1. The CDR3 sequence is 15 residues long. Germline-derived CDR1 and CDR2 are SGHRS and YFSETQ. The V and J ends lost 6 bases and 2 bases, in that order; junction bases with no gene match: 5. The CDR3 here is CASTGGKTGANVLTF. CDR3 coding DNA: TGCGCCAGCACAGGGGGAAAGACTGGGGCCAACGTCCTGACTTTC.